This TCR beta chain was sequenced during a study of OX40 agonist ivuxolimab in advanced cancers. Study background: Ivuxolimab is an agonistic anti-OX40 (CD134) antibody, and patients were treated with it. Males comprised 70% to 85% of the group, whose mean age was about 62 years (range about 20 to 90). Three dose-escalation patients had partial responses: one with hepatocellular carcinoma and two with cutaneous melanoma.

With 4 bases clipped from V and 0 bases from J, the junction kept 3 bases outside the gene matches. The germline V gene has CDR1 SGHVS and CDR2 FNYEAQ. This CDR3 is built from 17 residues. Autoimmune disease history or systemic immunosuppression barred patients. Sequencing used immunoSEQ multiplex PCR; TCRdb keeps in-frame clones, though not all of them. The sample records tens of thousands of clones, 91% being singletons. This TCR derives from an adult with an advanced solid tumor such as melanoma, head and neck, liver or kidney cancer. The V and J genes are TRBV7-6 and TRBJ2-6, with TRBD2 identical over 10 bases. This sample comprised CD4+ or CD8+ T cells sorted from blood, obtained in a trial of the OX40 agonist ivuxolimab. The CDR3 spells CASSSGTSVSGANVLTF. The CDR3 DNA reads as TGTGCCAGCAGCTCAGGGACTAGCGTCTCTGGGGCCAACGTCCTGACTTTC.